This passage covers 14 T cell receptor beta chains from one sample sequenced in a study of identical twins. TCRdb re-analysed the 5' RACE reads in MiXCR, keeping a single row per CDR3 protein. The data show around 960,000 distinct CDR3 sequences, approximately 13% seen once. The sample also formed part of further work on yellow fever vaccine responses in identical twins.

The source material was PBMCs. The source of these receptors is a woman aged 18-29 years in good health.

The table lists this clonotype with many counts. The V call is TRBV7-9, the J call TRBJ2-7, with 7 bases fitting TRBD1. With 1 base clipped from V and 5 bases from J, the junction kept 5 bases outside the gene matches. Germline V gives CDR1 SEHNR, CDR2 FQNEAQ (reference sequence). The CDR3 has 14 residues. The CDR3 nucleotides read TGTGCCAGCAGCTTAGGACAGGGCTTCAACGAGCAGTACGTC. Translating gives CASSLGQGFNEQYV.

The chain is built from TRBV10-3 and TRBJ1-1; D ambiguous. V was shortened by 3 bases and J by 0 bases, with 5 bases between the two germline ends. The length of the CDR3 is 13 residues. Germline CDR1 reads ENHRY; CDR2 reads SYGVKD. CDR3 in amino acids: CAISDGMNTEAFF. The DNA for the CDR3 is TGTGCCATCAGTGACGGGATGAACACTGAAGCTTTCTTT.

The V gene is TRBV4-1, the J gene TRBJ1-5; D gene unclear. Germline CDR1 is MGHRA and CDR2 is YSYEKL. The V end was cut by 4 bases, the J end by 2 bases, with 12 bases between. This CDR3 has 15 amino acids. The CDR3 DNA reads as TGCGCCAGCAGCCGAAATGAGGGTGGCAATCAGCCCCAGCATTTT. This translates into CASSRNEGGNQPQHF.

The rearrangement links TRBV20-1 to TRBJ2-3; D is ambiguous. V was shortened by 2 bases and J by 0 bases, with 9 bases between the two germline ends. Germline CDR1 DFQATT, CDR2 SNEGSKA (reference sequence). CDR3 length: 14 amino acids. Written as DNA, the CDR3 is TGCAGTGCTAGACAGCTGACTAGCACAGATACGCAGTATTTT. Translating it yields CSARQLTSTDTQYF.

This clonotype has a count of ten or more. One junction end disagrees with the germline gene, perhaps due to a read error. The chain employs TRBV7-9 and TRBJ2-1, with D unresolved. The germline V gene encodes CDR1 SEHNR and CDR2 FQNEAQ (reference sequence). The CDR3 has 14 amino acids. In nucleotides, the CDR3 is TGCGCCAGCAGCTTGGCCCTGGGATACAATGAGCAGTTCTTC. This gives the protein CASSLALGYNEQFF.

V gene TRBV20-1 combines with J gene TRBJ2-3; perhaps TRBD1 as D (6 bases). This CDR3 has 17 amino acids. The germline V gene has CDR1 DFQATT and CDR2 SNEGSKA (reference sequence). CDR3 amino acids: CSGNGFQGKESTDTQYF. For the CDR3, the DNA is TGCAGCGGAAACGGATTTCAGGGGAAGGAAAGCACAGATACGCAGTATTTT.

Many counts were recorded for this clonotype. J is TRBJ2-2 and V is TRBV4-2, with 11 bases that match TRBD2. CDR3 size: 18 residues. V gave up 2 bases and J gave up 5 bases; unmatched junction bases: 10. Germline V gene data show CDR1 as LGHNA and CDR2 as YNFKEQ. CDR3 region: CASSQTGTSGVGTGELFF. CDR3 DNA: TGTGCCAGCAGCCAAACCGGGACTAGCGGCGTAGGAACCGGGGAGCTGTTTTTT.

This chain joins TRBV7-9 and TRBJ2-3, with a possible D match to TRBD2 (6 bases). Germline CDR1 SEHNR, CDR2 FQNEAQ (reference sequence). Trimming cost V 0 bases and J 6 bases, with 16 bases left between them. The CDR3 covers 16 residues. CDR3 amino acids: CASSLALVGGMDTQYF. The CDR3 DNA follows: TGTGCCAGCAGCTTAGCGCTGGTGGGGGGTATGGATACGCAGTATTTT.

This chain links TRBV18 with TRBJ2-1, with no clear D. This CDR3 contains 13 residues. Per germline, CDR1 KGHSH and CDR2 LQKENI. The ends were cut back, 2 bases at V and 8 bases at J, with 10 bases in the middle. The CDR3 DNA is TGTGCCAGCTCACCAATAAGGGCCGATGAGCAGTTCTTC. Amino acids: CASSPIRADEQFF.

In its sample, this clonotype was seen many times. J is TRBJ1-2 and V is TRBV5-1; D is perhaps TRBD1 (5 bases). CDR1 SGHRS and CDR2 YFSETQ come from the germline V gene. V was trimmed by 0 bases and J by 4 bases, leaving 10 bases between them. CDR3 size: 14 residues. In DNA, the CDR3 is TGCGCCAGCAGCTTGGATGGGGCTGGCTATGGCTACACCTTC. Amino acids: CASSLDGAGYGYTF.

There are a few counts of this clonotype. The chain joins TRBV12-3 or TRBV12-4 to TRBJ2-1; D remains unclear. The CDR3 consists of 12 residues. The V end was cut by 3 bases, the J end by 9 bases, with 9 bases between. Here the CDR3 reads CASSFGRSEQFF. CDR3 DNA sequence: TGTGCCAGCAGTTTCGGTCGTAGTGAGCAGTTCTTC.

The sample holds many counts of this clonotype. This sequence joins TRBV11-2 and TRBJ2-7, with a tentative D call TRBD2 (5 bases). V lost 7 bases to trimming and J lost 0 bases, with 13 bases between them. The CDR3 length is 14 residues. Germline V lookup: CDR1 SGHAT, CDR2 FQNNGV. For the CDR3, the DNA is TGTGCCAGCACCAGCTATCGGGGCTCCTACGAGCAGTACTTC. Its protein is CASTSYRGSYEQYF.

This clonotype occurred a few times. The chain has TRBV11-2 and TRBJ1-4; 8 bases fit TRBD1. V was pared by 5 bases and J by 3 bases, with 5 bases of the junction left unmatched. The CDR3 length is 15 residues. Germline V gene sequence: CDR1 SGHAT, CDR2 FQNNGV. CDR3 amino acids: CASSTGQGSNEKLFF. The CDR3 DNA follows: TGTGCCAGCAGCACCGGACAGGGTTCTAATGAAAAACTGTTTTTT.

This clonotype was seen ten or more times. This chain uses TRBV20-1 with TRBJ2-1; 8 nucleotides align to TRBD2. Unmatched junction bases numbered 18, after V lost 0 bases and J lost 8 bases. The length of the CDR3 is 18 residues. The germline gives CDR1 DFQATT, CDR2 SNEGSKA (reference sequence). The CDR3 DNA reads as TGCAGTGCTAGAGACCGACATCGTAGCGGGATAAGAGAGGATGAGCAGTTCTTC. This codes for CSARDRHRSGIREDEQFF.